These T cell receptor beta chains were read from a single sample in a study of control samples from healthy donors and cancer patients. Repertoires were generated with immunoSEQ multiplex PCR, while TCRdb's copy carries only in-frame clones and drops some. The sample consists of roughly 180,000 clones, 94% of them appearing once. Sequenced material: blood. The receptors stem from a woman aged 18-30 years in good health. Both conserved end residues are part of each CDR3. Each record gives: J gene, V gene, D gene, clone size, CDR3 protein, CDR3 DNA. D genes are given only for firm matches. Clone size appears in some rows only: once, few, many, or a class for an expanded clone.

TRBJ1-2 TRBV7-9 NA once CASSSKAEGGAYGYTF TGTGCCAGCAGCTCCAAGGCGGAGGGGGGGGCATATGGCTACACCTTC
TRBJ2-2 TRBV19 TRBD2 NA CASSSMGLAGAGTGELFF TGTGCCAGTAGTTCCATGGGACTAGCGGGAGCTGGCACCGGGGAGCTGTTTTTT
TRBJ1-2 TRBV4-1 NA NA CASSQPTNRTHGYTF TGCGCCAGCAGCCAACCAACCAACAGGACCCATGGCTACACCTTC
TRBJ1-6 TRBV7-9 NA NA CASKTDRSSYNSPLHF TGTGCCAGCAAGACAGACCGCAGCTCCTATAATTCACCCCTCCACTTT
TRBJ1-5 TRBV19 NA once CASSIVGGNQPQHF TGTGCCAGTAGTATCGTGGGGGGCAATCAGCCCCAGCATTTT
TRBJ2-3 TRBV5-6 TRBD1 NA CASSQQGEDTQYF TGTGCCAGCAGCCAACAGGGGGAAGATACGCAGTATTTT
TRBJ2-2 TRBV4-1 NA once CASSGWGRYTGELFF TGCGCCAGCAGCGGATGGGGCAGATACACCGGGGAGCTGTTTTTT
TRBJ1-2 TRBV19 TRBD1 once CASTPDFGTGGRYGYTF TGTGCCAGTACTCCAGATTTCGGGACAGGGGGACGGTATGGCTACACCTTC
TRBJ2-5 TRBV5-1 NA NA CASSLSTGEGTQYF TGCGCCAGCAGCTTGAGTACCGGGGAAGGGACCCAGTACTTC
TRBJ1-2 TRBV19 NA NA CASSMVDFRDGYTF TGTGCCAGTAGTATGGTAGACTTTAGGGATGGCTACACCTTC
TRBJ1-1 TRBV10-2 NA NA CASSDQGQVNTEAFF TGCGCCAGCAGTGATCAGGGGCAGGTGAACACTGAAGCTTTCTTT
TRBJ2-1 TRBV9 TRBD2 NA CASSVESRLAGYNEQFF TGTGCCAGCAGCGTAGAATCGCGACTAGCGGGGTACAATGAGCAGTTCTTC
TRBJ1-1 TRBV29-1 TRBD1 NA CSAGQMNTEAFF TGCAGCGCGGGACAGATGAACACTGAAGCTTTCTTT
TRBJ2-2 TRBV28 NA once CASSGGGAGELFF TGTGCCAGCAGTGGAGGGGGCGCCGGGGAGCTGTTTTTT
TRBJ1-3 TRBV6-5 NA NA CASSYGTRLGNTIYF TGTGCCAGCAGTTACGGGACGAGGCTTGGAAACACCATATATTTT
TRBJ2-7 TRBV3-1/TRBV3-2 NA NA CASSQARGKGAYEQYF TGTGCCAGCAGCCAAGCTAGGGGAAAAGGGGCCTACGAGCAGTACTTC
TRBJ2-6 TRBV19 NA once CASSIVGGDLISGANVLTF TGTGCCAGTAGTATAGTAGGAGGGGACCTGATCTCTGGGGCCAACGTCCTGACTTTC
TRBJ2-1 TRBV29-1 NA NA CSVQDTGNEQFF TGCAGCGTTCAAGATACAGGGAATGAGCAGTTCTTC
TRBJ1-5 TRBV28 NA NA CASSLMGGRSNQPQHF TGTGCCAGCAGTTTGATGGGGGGACGTAGCAATCAGCCCCAGCATTTT
TRBJ1-1 TRBV6-4 NA NA CASREETGTEAFF TGTGCCAGCAGGGAAGAGACGGGGACTGAAGCTTTCTTT
TRBJ1-1 TRBV6-2/TRBV6-3 NA NA CASSSPGRTEAFF TGTGCCAGCAGTTCCCCGGGTAGGACTGAAGCTTTCTTT
TRBJ1-5 TRBV27 NA NA CASSLVRHSNQPQHF TGTGCCAGCAGCCTCGTTAGGCATAGCAATCAGCCCCAGCATTTT
TRBJ2-1 TRBV5-1 TRBD2 NA CASSLVGGSLNEQFF TGCGCCAGCAGCTTGGTCGGGGGGAGTTTGAATGAGCAGTTCTTC
TRBJ2-5 TRBV11-2 NA NA CASSLHRESGETQYF TGTGCCAGCAGCTTACACAGGGAGTCGGGGGAGACCCAGTACTTC
TRBJ1-5 TRBV18 NA NA CASSPGQSNQPQHF TGTGCCAGCTCACCAGGACAAAGCAATCAGCCCCAGCATTTT
TRBJ2-1 TRBV7-9 TRBD1 NA CASSAPDRVFLTYNEQFF TGTGCCAGCAGCGCACCTGACAGGGTCTTTCTTACCTACAATGAGCAGTTCTTC
TRBJ1-4 TRBV2 NA NA CASSGGELFF TGTGCCAGCAGTGGGGGGGAACTGTTTTTT
TRBJ1-2 TRBV5-8 NA NA CASSWGPYYGYTF TGTGCCAGCAGCTGGGGACCTTACTATGGCTACACCTTC
TRBJ1-2 TRBV11-2 TRBD1 NA CASSLQGIPPMGGYTF TGTGCCAGCAGCCTACAGGGGATCCCGCCTATGGGGGGCTACACCTTC
TRBJ2-7 TRBV27 NA NA CASSTRVAVDYEQYF TGTGCCAGCAGTACCCGCGTAGCGGTGGACTACGAGCAGTACTTC
TRBJ1-1 TRBV11-2 TRBD1 NA CASSLEQGALIALEAFF TGTGCCAGCAGCTTAGAACAGGGGGCCCTTATCGCTCTTGAAGCTTTCTTT
TRBJ2-4 TRBV28 NA NA CASSLIRDGGVQYF TGTGCCAGCAGTTTAATCCGGGACGGCGGGGTTCAGTACTTC
TRBJ2-7 TRBV5-1 TRBD2 NA CASSQSGGAYEQYF TGCGCCAGCAGCCAAAGCGGGGGGGCCTACGAGCAGTACTTC
TRBJ2-7 TRBV19 NA NA CASKGSSYEQYF TGTGCCAGTAAGGGGAGCTCCTACGAGCAGTACTTC
TRBJ2-3 TRBV24-1 TRBD2 NA CATSPSGRASADTQYF TGTGCAACCTCCCCTAGCGGGAGGGCCAGTGCAGATACGCAGTATTTT
TRBJ2-7 TRBV7-2 TRBD1 NA CASSLTTGGSYEQYF TGTGCCAGCAGCTTAACGACAGGGGGCTCCTACGAGCAGTACTTC
TRBJ2-7 TRBV5-6 TRBD2 once CASSLVGRAYEQYF TGTGCCAGCAGCTTGGTCGGGAGGGCCTACGAGCAGTACTTC
TRBJ1-4 TRBV28 TRBD1 NA CASKTGGHEKLFF TGTGCCAGCAAGACAGGGGGTCATGAAAAACTGTTTTTT
TRBJ1-4 TRBV20-1 TRBD1 NA CSASPKGDRGGYNEKLFF TGCAGTGCTAGTCCCAAGGGGGACAGGGGTGGGTATAATGAAAAACTGTTTTTT
TRBJ1-1 TRBV4-2 NA NA CASSLQPNTEAFF TGTGCCAGCAGCCTACAGCCGAACACTGAAGCTTTCTTT
TRBJ1-2 TRBV19 NA NA CASSTAPRPFYGYTF TGTGCCAGTAGTACCGCCCCACGCCCTTTTTATGGCTACACCTTC
TRBJ2-7 TRBV12-3/TRBV12-4 NA NA CASSYHYEQYF TGTGCCAGCAGTTATCACTACGAGCAGTACTTC
TRBJ2-1 TRBV7-9 NA NA CASSLGANNEQFF TGTGCCAGCAGCCTAGGGGCGAACAATGAGCAGTTCTTC
TRBJ1-1 TRBV5-1 NA NA CASSLQGNTEAFF TGCGCCAGCAGCTTACAGGGGAACACTGAAGCTTTCTTT
TRBJ2-1 TRBV11-3 NA NA CASSLDIQDNEQFF TGTGCCAGCAGCTTAGATATTCAGGACAATGAGCAGTTCTTC
TRBJ2-7 TRBV3-1/TRBV3-2 TRBD2 NA CASSPGLEGTQQYF TGTGCCAGCAGTCCGGGACTAGAGGGGACCCAGCAGTACTTC
TRBJ2-5 TRBV7-2 NA NA CASSLMSGGETQYF TGTGCCAGCAGCTTAATGTCTGGGGGGGAGACCCAGTACTTC
TRBJ2-3 TRBV27 NA NA CASGPWGRSVDTQYF TGTGCCAGCGGCCCCTGGGGTCGTTCCGTAGATACGCAGTATTTT
TRBJ2-7 TRBV6-2/TRBV6-3 NA NA CASSYSRATDSTYEQYF TGTGCCAGCAGTTACTCGAGGGCTACCGATTCGACGTACGAGCAGTACTTC
TRBJ1-2 TRBV6-5 NA NA CASSRTVNYGYTF TGTGCCAGCAGCCGGACCGTTAACTATGGCTACACCTTC
TRBJ1-5 TRBV19 NA NA CASTKNGGSQPQHF TGTGCCAGTACCAAGAATGGGGGGAGCCAGCCCCAGCATTTT
TRBJ2-1 TRBV9 NA NA CASSPGPTSSYNEQFF TGTGCCAGCAGCCCCGGACCTACCAGCTCCTACAATGAGCAGTTCTTC